The next 20 T cell receptor beta chains were all read from a single sample in a study of glioma-infiltrating T cells (dated by TCRdb to 2015 to 2016). Sequencing was performed on an Illumina MiSeq. TCR alpha and beta CDR3 regions were amplified with the iRepertoire nested amplicon-rescue multiplex PCR (arm-PCR) platform from RNA. TCRdb reprocessed the public reads (quality trimming at Q25 with fastp, clone calling with MiXCR) and kept in-frame beta chains. Rows with a matching CDR3 protein are joined into one entry that keeps the most common DNA and genes. Here the sample has some 18,000 distinct CDR3 sequences; roughly 64% occur a single time. Jointly, the top ten make up 42% of the sample. The source material was glioma tissue, nonneoplastic brain tissue, or PBMCs (not recorded which). The receptor source for this set is a human donor with low-grade glioma or glioblastoma, undergoing nonglioma brain surgery, or in good health (not recorded which).

This chain joins TRBV3-1 and TRBJ1-6; TRBD1 is a possible D gene (6 bases). Germline V CDR1 and CDR2: LGHDT, YNNKEL (reference sequence). The CDR3 extends over 15 amino acids. V was trimmed by 4 bases and J by 10 bases, leaving 17 bases between them. CDR3 coding DNA: TGTGCCAGCAGCCCCCGGACAGACCCAAACTCACCCCTCCACTTT. Its translation is CASSPRTDPNSPLHF.

Notes on this clonotype: A much more abundant neighbour one base away suggests this may be a read error. The V call is TRBV12-3 or TRBV12-4, the J call TRBJ1-1; 7 bases fit TRBD1. V was clipped by 2 bases and J by 5 bases; unmatched bases: 8. The CDR3 has 15 amino acids. The chain's CDR3 is CASSLKGARGTEAFF. As DNA, the CDR3 is TGTGCCAGCAGTTTAAAGGGGGCGCGAGGGACTGAAGCTTTCTTT.

The rearrangement links TRBV20-1 to TRBJ2-3; D unresolved. The germline V gene encodes CDR1 DFQATT and CDR2 SNEGSKA (reference sequence). Trimming cost V 4 bases and J 0 bases, with 14 bases left between them. CDR3 length equals 15 residues. The CDR3 nucleotides are TGCAGTGCTAATCAAGACACAGCTAGCACAGATACGCAGTATTTT. Translated, it gives CSANQDTASTDTQYF.

Comments on this clonotype: In this CDR3 the conserved last residue, phenylalanine or tryptophan, is missing, so a read error is likely. V is TRBV27 and J is TRBJ1-1, with 8 nucleotides matching TRBD1. CDR1 is MNHEY and CDR2 is SMNVEV in the germline V gene (reference sequence). CDR3 length: 16 residues. CDR3 sequence (DNA): TGTGCCAGCAGTCCCCTGGCAGGGGGCATGAACACTGACGCTTTCTGT. Its protein is CASSPLAGGMNTDAFC.

This clonotype was counted many times. The chain links TRBV27 to TRBJ1-2; weak D call: TRBD1 (6 bases). The CDR3 covers 17 residues. Between the trimmed V and J ends, which lost 2 bases and 3 bases, there was a span of 19 bases. Germline values: CDR1 MNHEY, CDR2 SMNVEV (reference sequence). CDR3 region: CASSLRPPGASDYGYTF. DNA for the CDR3: TGTGCCAGCAGTTTAAGACCCCCGGGGGCCTCTGACTATGGCTACACCTTC.

The V and J genes are TRBV24-1 and TRBJ2-5; TRBD2 aligns across 8 bases. The germline CDR1 and CDR2 sequences are KGHDR and SFDVKD. The V gene end was trimmed by 6 bases and the J gene end by 6 bases; junction bases not matched to a gene: 2. The CDR3 spans 12 residues. The CDR3 coding sequence is TGTGCCACCAGTCCGGGGGGGAAGACCCAGTACTTC. Its translation is CATSPGGKTQYF.

This clonotype is judged large. The chain combines TRBV4-1 with TRBJ1-1; D unresolved. Germline V gives CDR1 MGHRA, CDR2 YSYEKL. The length of the CDR3 is 15 residues. The V end was cut by 4 bases, the J end by 0 bases, with 12 bases between. The CDR3 loop is CASSRKWPVNTEAFF. The CDR3 bases are TGCGCCAGCAGCCGAAAGTGGCCGGTGAACACTGAAGCTTTCTTT.

The CDR3 DNA is TGCGCCAGCAGCCCCTCCCGAGACACCTCCTACAATGAGCAGTTCTTC. Its translation: CASSPSRDTSYNEQFF. V and J are TRBV5-1 and TRBJ2-1; no reliable D call. V lost 4 bases, J lost 0 bases, and 14 bases lay in between. CDR3 length: 16 residues. Germline lookup yields CDR1 SGHRS and CDR2 YFSETQ.

The chain recombines TRBV20-1 with TRBJ1-5; D is uncertain. The V and J ends lost 6 bases and 4 bases respectively, with 10 bases between them. The CDR3 is made up of 12 amino acids. Per germline, CDR1 DFQATT and CDR2 SNEGSKA (reference sequence). CDR3 region: CSASWENQPQHF. The CDR3 DNA follows: TGCAGTGCGTCATGGGAGAATCAGCCCCAGCATTTT.

At least ten counts were recorded for this clonotype. The chain is built from TRBV28 and TRBJ1-5; a weak D match, TRBD1 (5 bases). Trimming stripped 6 bases from V and 6 bases from J, with 21 bases between. Germline assignment: CDR1 MDHEN and CDR2 SYDVKM. The CDR3 is made up of 16 amino acids. CDR3 coding DNA: TGTGCCAGCAGACCCGAAAGGGGCGCGGATTTTCAGCCCCAGCATTTT. Residues: CASRPERGADFQPQHF. Combining the CDR3 with reference TRBV28 and TRBJ1-5 gives the whole variable domain DVKVTQSSRYLVKRTGEKVFLECVQDMDHENMFWYRQDPGLGLRLIYFSYDVKMKEKGDIPEGYSVSREKKERFSLILESASTNQTSMYLCASRPERGADFQPQHFGDGTRLSIL.

Judged by abundance, this clonotype is medium-sized. J is TRBJ2-3 and V is TRBV4-3; a weak D match, TRBD2 (5 bases). The V gene's germline CDR1 is LGHNA and CDR2 YSLEER. The V end lost 1 base, the J end lost 0 bases, and 8 bases lay between the germline ends. The CDR3 is 15 amino acids. CDR3 residues: CASSQGKRSTDTQYF. DNA of the CDR3: TGCGCCAGCAGCCAAGGAAAGCGGAGCACAGATACGCAGTATTTT.

The chain links TRBV5-1 to TRBJ1-1; 8 bases match TRBD1. The CDR3 covers 15 residues. Germline V gene data show CDR1 as SGHRS and CDR2 as YFSETQ. J was trimmed by 3 bases and V by 2 bases; bases with no gene match: 6. Here the CDR3 reads CASSFTGGRDTEAFF. The CDR3 DNA reads TGCGCCAGCAGCTTTACAGGGGGAAGGGACACTGAAGCTTTCTTT.

V usage is TRBV7-2 and J usage is TRBJ2-3; TRBD2 aligns across 8 bases. The CDR3 has 16 amino acids. Trimming took 5 bases from V and 2 from J; bases not matched to a gene: 9. The germline gives CDR1 SGHTA, CDR2 FQGNSA. In DNA, the CDR3 is TGTGCCAGCAGCACCGGACTAGCCCCCTACACAGATACGCAGTATTTT. Encoded protein: CASSTGLAPYTDTQYF. The full variable domain, with the rest looked up from reference TRBV7-2 and TRBJ2-3, is GAGVSQSPSNKVTEKGKDVELRCDPISGHTALYWYRQSLGQGLEFLIYFQGNSAPDKSGLPSDRFSAERTGGSVSTLTIQRTQQEDSAVYLCASSTGLAPYTDTQYFGPGTRLTVL.

The sample holds one count of this clonotype. A read error may produce the germline difference seen at one junction end. This chain connects TRBV20-1 to TRBJ1-1; D uncertain. There are 13 residues in the CDR3. In germline, CDR1 is DFQATT, CDR2 SNEGSKA (reference sequence). The CDR3 DNA reads as TGCAGTGCTTACAAGGACGCGAACACTGAAGCTCTCTTT. Its protein is CSAYKDANTEALF.

This clonotype counts as medium-sized. This chain links TRBV6-2 or TRBV6-3 with TRBJ2-7, with D hard to call. V lost 5 bases and J lost 4, with 12 bases in between. Germline-derived CDR1 and CDR2 are MNHEY and SVGEGT. The CDR3 sequence is 13 residues long. For the CDR3, the DNA is TGTGCCAGCAGTCGAATGGAAAGATACGAGCAGTACTTC. Its translation: CASSRMERYEQYF.

This chain uses TRBV6-2 or TRBV6-3 with TRBJ2-5, with D maybe TRBD1 (5 bases). The V end lost 6 bases, the J end lost 4 bases, and 15 bases lay between the germline ends. The CDR3 is made up of 14 amino acids. Germline V CDR1 and CDR2: MNHEY, SVGEGT. The CDR3 coding sequence is TGTGCCAGCAGCGGCCCGACAGCAGTAGAGACCCAGTACTTC. It is translated as CASSGPTAVETQYF.

The chain recombines TRBV7-2 with TRBJ2-1, with a possible D match to TRBD1 (5 bases). Germline assignment: CDR1 SGHTA and CDR2 FQGNSA. The CDR3 is 14 residues long. V lost 9 bases and J 0 bases, leaving 12 bases between the germline ends. The CDR3 region has the DNA TGTGCCAGTTCAGACAGAAGCTCCTACAATGAGCAGTTCTTC. Translated, it gives CASSDRSSYNEQFF.

A few counts support this clonotype. The V call is TRBV27, the J call TRBJ1-5; TRBD1 aligns across 11 bases. CDR3 length: 13 amino acids. CDR1 and CDR2 from the germline V gene are MNHEY and SMNVEV (reference sequence). V dropped 6 bases and J dropped 7; count of bases not matched to a gene: 2. For the CDR3, the DNA is TGTGCCAGCAGACGGGACAGGGGGCAGCCCCAGCATTTT. Translated, it gives CASRRDRGQPQHF.

This clonotype is medium-sized by share. The chain carries TRBV20-1 and TRBJ1-5; no definite D call. V shed 0 bases and J shed 4 bases, with 19 bases lying between them. CDR3 length: 17 amino acids. Germline CDR1 reads DFQATT; CDR2 reads SNEGSKA (reference sequence). In nucleotides, the CDR3 is TGCAGTGCTAGAGATATGACGGTTGGCAGGCTTAATCAGCCCCAGCATTTT. Protein: CSARDMTVGRLNQPQHF.

This clonotype showed up just a few times. V usage is TRBV29-1 and J usage is TRBJ1-1; perhaps TRBD1 as D (5 bases). Trimming took off 3 bases at V and 0 bases at J, with 11 bases between the two ends. The CDR3 runs to 14 residues. Germline V gives CDR1 SQVTM, CDR2 ANQGSEA. CDR3 in amino acids: CSVEGSGMNTEAFF. The CDR3, as DNA: TGCAGCGTTGAGGGATCAGGGATGAACACTGAAGCTTTCTTT.